The present T cell receptor beta chain was sequenced within a study of blood T cell repertoires in COVID-19. Study-level information: Samples taken during acute and convalescent COVID-19 were collected in the United States, Italy and Spain. From T cells, B-cell-depleted T cells, or PBMCs came the material, which was cDNA or gDNA.

In germline, CDR1 is SGHKS, CDR2 YYEKEE (reference sequence). V lost 2 bases and J 5 bases, leaving 10 bases between the germline ends. This CDR3 is 13 amino acids long. Original handling: Amplification of reference gene primers was used by the study to estimate nucleated cell counts. The data were produced by immunoSEQ multiplex PCR, yet TCRdb's version contains in-frame clones alone and is incomplete. V, J and clone size derive from that table, while D and trimming were established from the DNA sequence. The repertoire consists of about 210,000 clones, with roughly 82% occurring once and the leading ten covering 10% to 15%.

The genes are TRBV5-5 and TRBJ1-1; D ambiguous. The sequence was obtained from a woman in her 40s with acute or convalescent COVID-19. Specimen: peripheral blood. CDR3 coding DNA: TGTGCCAGCAGCTTAGGCGGGAGGACTGAAGCTTTCTTT. It yields the protein CASSLGGRTEAFF.